This T cell receptor beta chain was recovered during a study of vaccination and CD4 T cells after COVID-19. General study findings and limits: Convalescent patients gained a median 86.3% of their reactive clones only post-vaccination.

Noted treatment: roughly nine-day PBMC culture with coronavirus spike peptide pools or control peptides (ViraFEST assay). About this clonotype itself: What it recognizes is unknown.

The germline CDR1 and CDR2 sequences are LNHDA and SQIVND (reference sequence). The germline V and J ends were trimmed by 5 bases and 0 bases, with 17 bases remaining between them. The CDR3 is 17 residues long. The study sequenced cultured CD4+ T cell DNA using the Oncomine TCR Beta short-read assay. TCRdb recomputed calls from the PCR reads with MiXCR, one row per CDR3 protein. This table holds some 21,000 distinct CDR3 sequences, 40% to 60% found once. Sequencing was done on a sample of CD4+ T cells from blood, cultured in vitro. The chain couples TRBV19 to TRBJ1-5, with D possibly being TRBD1 (6 bases). This clonotype was sampled from a human donor who had recovered from COVID-19. The CDR3 sequence: CASSLRQVLYSNQPQHF. The CDR3 DNA reads as TGTGCCAGTAGTCTCCGACAGGTGCTCTATAGCAATCAGCCCCAGCATTTT.